The rows below give T cell receptor beta chains drawn from one sample of a study of shared clonotypes between healthy human individuals. The method was immunoSEQ multiplex PCR; TCRdb's version includes in-frame clones alone and lacks a portion of them. Among a few hundred thousand clones listed, about 65% were seen once. Sequencing input: memory CD4+ T cells sorted from blood. The source of these receptors is a young man in good health. The CDR3 runs from the conserved cysteine through the conserved F or W. A D gene is named only where the DNA matches it firmly. Expanded clones are given a class, and other clones once, few, many or no size at all.

CDR3 protein: CASSEGGETEAFF
CDR3 DNA: TGTGCCAGCAGCGAGGGGGGAGAGACTGAAGCTTTCTTT
D gene: -
clone size: -
V gene: TRBV9
CDR3 length: 13
J gene: TRBJ1-1

CDR3 protein: CASSSLAGQGAGTGELFF
CDR3 DNA: TGTGCCAGCAGCTCCCTGGCCGGACAGGGGGCGGGTACCGGGGAGCTGTTTTTT
D gene: TRBD1
clone size: -
V gene: TRBV7-8
CDR3 length: 18
J gene: TRBJ2-2

CDR3 protein: CASSVFTYEQYF
CDR3 DNA: TGTGCCAGCAGCGTGTTCACTTACGAGCAGTACTTC
D gene: -
clone size: -
V gene: TRBV9
CDR3 length: 12
J gene: TRBJ2-7

CDR3 protein: CASSSYTGGLRPTNEKLFF
CDR3 DNA: TGTGCCAGCAGCTCCTACACAGGGGGACTAAGACCAACTAATGAAAAACTGTTTTTT
D gene: TRBD1
clone size: -
V gene: TRBV7-9
CDR3 length: 19
J gene: TRBJ1-4

CDR3 protein: CASSSGTAETQYF
CDR3 DNA: TGTGCCAGCAGCTCCGGGACAGCAGAGACCCAGTACTTC
D gene: TRBD1
clone size: -
V gene: TRBV11-2
CDR3 length: 13
J gene: TRBJ2-5

CDR3 protein: CASSPGTDTQYF
CDR3 DNA: TGTGCCAGCAGCCCTGGAACAGATACGCAGTATTTT
D gene: -
clone size: -
V gene: TRBV5-4
CDR3 length: 12
J gene: TRBJ2-3

CDR3 protein: CASSSTHSNQPQHF
CDR3 DNA: TGTGCCAGCAGTTCAACGCATAGCAATCAGCCCCAGCATTTT
D gene: -
clone size: -
V gene: TRBV6-6
CDR3 length: 14
J gene: TRBJ1-5

CDR3 protein: CASSVSPDRVFEKLFF
CDR3 DNA: TGCGCCAGCAGCGTTTCCCCGGACAGGGTTTTTGAAAAACTGTTTTTT
D gene: TRBD1
clone size: -
V gene: TRBV5-1
CDR3 length: 16
J gene: TRBJ1-4

CDR3 protein: CASSPLGINSGNTIYF
CDR3 DNA: TGTGCCAGCAGCCCCCTCGGGATCAACTCTGGAAACACCATATATTTT
D gene: -
clone size: many
V gene: TRBV7-2
CDR3 length: 16
J gene: TRBJ1-3

CDR3 protein: CASSLSAGGGYEQYF
CDR3 DNA: TGTGCCAGCAGCTTGTCGGCAGGGGGCGGATACGAGCAGTACTTC
D gene: TRBD1
clone size: -
V gene: TRBV5-4
CDR3 length: 15
J gene: TRBJ2-7

CDR3 protein: CASSPDRAYQPQHF
CDR3 DNA: TGTGCCAGCTCACCAGACAGGGCGTATCAGCCCCAGCATTTT
D gene: TRBD1
clone size: few
V gene: TRBV18
CDR3 length: 14
J gene: TRBJ1-5

CDR3 protein: CSVSPNRETQYF
CDR3 DNA: TGCAGCGTCTCCCCGAATCGAGAGACCCAGTACTTC
D gene: -
clone size: -
V gene: TRBV29-1
CDR3 length: 12
J gene: TRBJ2-5

CDR3 protein: CASSLQSNGYSGNTIYF
CDR3 DNA: TGTGCCAGCAGCTTACAAAGTAACGGGTACTCTGGAAACACCATATATTTT
D gene: -
clone size: few
V gene: TRBV7-9
CDR3 length: 17
J gene: TRBJ1-3

CDR3 protein: CASSYYTGVGTDTQYF
CDR3 DNA: TGTGCCAGCAGCTACTATACAGGGGTCGGCACAGATACGCAGTATTTT
D gene: TRBD1
clone size: once
V gene: TRBV5-6
CDR3 length: 16
J gene: TRBJ2-3

CDR3 protein: CASSQDGRNQPQHF
CDR3 DNA: TGCGCCAGCAGCCAAGATGGCCGCAATCAGCCCCAGCATTTT
D gene: -
clone size: -
V gene: TRBV4-1
CDR3 length: 14
J gene: TRBJ1-5

CDR3 protein: CASSSPGRGINTDTQYF
CDR3 DNA: TGCGCCAGCAGCTCACCGGGCAGGGGGATTAACACAGATACGCAGTATTTT
D gene: TRBD1
clone size: few
V gene: TRBV5-1
CDR3 length: 17
J gene: TRBJ2-3

CDR3 protein: CASSTPAAGWEKLFF
CDR3 DNA: TGTGCCAGCAGCACCCCGGCAGCTGGTTGGGAAAAACTGTTTTTT
D gene: -
clone size: few
V gene: TRBV28
CDR3 length: 15
J gene: TRBJ1-4

CDR3 protein: CASSRVTRDRGGEQYF
CDR3 DNA: TGCGCCAGCAGCCGAGTGACCCGGGACAGGGGAGGCGAGCAGTACTTC
D gene: TRBD1
clone size: -
V gene: TRBV4-1
CDR3 length: 16
J gene: TRBJ2-7

CDR3 protein: CASSQSQGEGGELFF
CDR3 DNA: TGTGCCAGCTCACAATCACAGGGAGAAGGCGGGGAGCTGTTTTTT
D gene: -
clone size: -
V gene: TRBV18
CDR3 length: 15
J gene: TRBJ2-2

CDR3 protein: CASSQGPGLSGYTF
CDR3 DNA: TGCGCCAGCAGCCAAGGTCCAGGGCTGAGTGGCTACACCTTC
D gene: -
clone size: once
V gene: TRBV4-1
CDR3 length: 14
J gene: TRBJ1-2

CDR3 protein: CASRCRGCYEQYF
CDR3 DNA: TGTGCCAGTAGATGTCGTGGGTGCTACGAGCAGTACTTC
D gene: -
clone size: -
V gene: TRBV19
CDR3 length: 13
J gene: TRBJ2-7

CDR3 protein: CASSQLTSGSNEQFF
CDR3 DNA: TGTGCCAGCAGCCAGTTGACTAGCGGGAGCAATGAGCAGTTCTTC
D gene: TRBD2
clone size: once
V gene: TRBV14
CDR3 length: 15
J gene: TRBJ2-1

CDR3 protein: CASSLFRAGANVLTF
CDR3 DNA: TGTGCCAGCAGTTTATTCAGGGCTGGGGCCAACGTCCTGACTTTC
D gene: -
clone size: -
V gene: TRBV28
CDR3 length: 15
J gene: TRBJ2-6

CDR3 protein: CASSFYGVHGRGATGELFF
CDR3 DNA: TGTGCCAGCAGTTTTTATGGGGTCCACGGGAGAGGAGCCACCGGGGAGCTGTTTTTT
D gene: -
clone size: -
V gene: TRBV27
CDR3 length: 19
J gene: TRBJ2-2

CDR3 protein: CASRLLPGQGASGELFF
CDR3 DNA: TGCGCCAGCAGACTACTCCCGGGACAGGGGGCCTCCGGGGAGCTGTTTTTT
D gene: TRBD1
clone size: -
V gene: TRBV5-1
CDR3 length: 17
J gene: TRBJ2-2

CDR3 protein: CASSFREFVAEQYF
CDR3 DNA: TGTGCCAGTAGTTTTCGGGAATTTGTCGCGGAGCAGTACTTC
D gene: -
clone size: -
V gene: TRBV19
CDR3 length: 14
J gene: TRBJ2-7

CDR3 protein: CASSAKPGVGSEAFF
CDR3 DNA: TGTGCCAGTAGTGCCAAGCCAGGGGTCGGTTCTGAAGCTTTCTTT
D gene: -
clone size: -
V gene: TRBV19
CDR3 length: 15
J gene: TRBJ1-1

CDR3 protein: CASSELDRHSNQPQHF
CDR3 DNA: TGTGCCAGCAGTGAATTGGACAGACATAGCAATCAGCCCCAGCATTTT
D gene: -
clone size: -
V gene: TRBV2
CDR3 length: 16
J gene: TRBJ1-5

CDR3 protein: CASSKGRGLEAFF
CDR3 DNA: TGTGCCAGCAGTAAAGGCAGGGGACTTGAAGCTTTCTTT
D gene: -
clone size: -
V gene: TRBV28
CDR3 length: 13
J gene: TRBJ1-1

CDR3 protein: CASSLNRDYGYTF
CDR3 DNA: TGTGCCAGCAGCTTGAACAGGGACTATGGCTACACCTTC
D gene: -
clone size: -
V gene: TRBV5-8
CDR3 length: 13
J gene: TRBJ1-2

CDR3 protein: CASSYSVVGTDTQYF
CDR3 DNA: TGTGCCAGCAGCTATAGTGTGGTCGGGACAGATACGCAGTATTTT
D gene: -
clone size: -
V gene: TRBV5-6
CDR3 length: 15
J gene: TRBJ2-3

CDR3 protein: CASSQRQGSYNEQFF
CDR3 DNA: TGCGCCAGCAGCCAACGACAGGGGTCCTACAATGAGCAGTTCTTC
D gene: TRBD1
clone size: many
V gene: TRBV5-1
CDR3 length: 15
J gene: TRBJ2-1

CDR3 protein: CASSWTGTTGELFF
CDR3 DNA: TGTGCCAGCAGTTGGACAGGGACAACCGGGGAGCTGTTTTTT
D gene: TRBD1
clone size: -
V gene: TRBV27
CDR3 length: 14
J gene: TRBJ2-2

CDR3 protein: CAWRTGGYEQYF
CDR3 DNA: TGTGCCTGGAGAACGGGAGGGTACGAGCAGTACTTC
D gene: TRBD2
clone size: few
V gene: TRBV30
CDR3 length: 12
J gene: TRBJ2-7

CDR3 protein: CASSLGGMGASNQPQHF
CDR3 DNA: TGTGCCAGTAGTCTGGGGGGGATGGGGGCTAGCAATCAGCCCCAGCATTTT
D gene: -
clone size: -
V gene: TRBV19
CDR3 length: 17
J gene: TRBJ1-5

CDR3 protein: CASAAQTDTDTQYF
CDR3 DNA: TGTGCCAGCGCGGCCCAGACCGACACAGATACGCAGTATTTT
D gene: -
clone size: few
V gene: TRBV18
CDR3 length: 14
J gene: TRBJ2-3

CDR3 protein: CASSRAGGQFF
CDR3 DNA: TGTGCCAGCTCTCGAGCGGGAGGCCAGTTCTTC
D gene: TRBD2
clone size: -
V gene: TRBV14
CDR3 length: 11
J gene: TRBJ2-1

CDR3 protein: CSVYYRGLTNTEAFF
CDR3 DNA: TGCAGCGTTTACTACAGGGGGCTAACGAACACTGAAGCTTTCTTT
D gene: TRBD1
clone size: -
V gene: TRBV29-1
CDR3 length: 15
J gene: TRBJ1-1